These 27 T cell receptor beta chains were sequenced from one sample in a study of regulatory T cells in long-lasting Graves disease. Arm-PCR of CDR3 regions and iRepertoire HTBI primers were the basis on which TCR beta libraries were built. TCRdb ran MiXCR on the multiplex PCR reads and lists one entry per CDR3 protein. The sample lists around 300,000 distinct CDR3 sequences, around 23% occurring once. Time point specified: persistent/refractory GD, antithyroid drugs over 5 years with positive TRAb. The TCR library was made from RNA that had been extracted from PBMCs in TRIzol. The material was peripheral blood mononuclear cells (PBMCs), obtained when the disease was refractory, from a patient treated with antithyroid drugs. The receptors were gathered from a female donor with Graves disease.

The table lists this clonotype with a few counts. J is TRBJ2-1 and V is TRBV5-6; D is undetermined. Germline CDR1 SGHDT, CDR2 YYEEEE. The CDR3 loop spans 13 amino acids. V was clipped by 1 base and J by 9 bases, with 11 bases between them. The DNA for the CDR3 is TGTGCCAGCAGCTTGAGGAACCTGCGTGAGCAGTTCTTC. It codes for CASSLRNLREQFF. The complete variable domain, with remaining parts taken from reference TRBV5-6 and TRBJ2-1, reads DAGVTQSPTHLIKTRGQQVTLRCSPKSGHDTVSWYQQALGQGPQFIFQYYEEEERQRGNFPDRFSGHQFPNYSSELNVNALLLGDSALYLCASSLRNLREQFFGPGTRLTVL.

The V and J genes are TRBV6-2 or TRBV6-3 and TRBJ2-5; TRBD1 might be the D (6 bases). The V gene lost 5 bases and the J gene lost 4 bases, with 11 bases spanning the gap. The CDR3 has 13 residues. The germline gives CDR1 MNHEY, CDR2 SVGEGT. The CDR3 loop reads CASSEQGGETQYF. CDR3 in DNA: TGTGCCAGCAGTGAACAGGGCGGAGAGACCCAGTACTTC.

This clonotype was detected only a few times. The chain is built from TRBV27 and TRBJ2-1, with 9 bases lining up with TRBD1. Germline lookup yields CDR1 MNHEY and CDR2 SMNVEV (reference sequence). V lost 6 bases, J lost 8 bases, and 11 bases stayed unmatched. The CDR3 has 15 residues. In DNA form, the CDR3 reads TGTGCCAGCAGCTTGGAGGGACAGGGACCCCATGAGCAGTTCTTC. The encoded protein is CASSLEGQGPHEQFF.

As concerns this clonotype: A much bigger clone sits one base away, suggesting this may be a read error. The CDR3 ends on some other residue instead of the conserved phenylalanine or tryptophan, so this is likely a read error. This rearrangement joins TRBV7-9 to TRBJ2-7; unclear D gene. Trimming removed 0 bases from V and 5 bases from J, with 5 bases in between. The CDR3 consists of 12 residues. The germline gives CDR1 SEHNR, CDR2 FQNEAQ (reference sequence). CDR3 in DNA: TGTGCCAGCAGCTTAGCAACCGACGAGCAGTACTCC. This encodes CASSLATDEQYS.

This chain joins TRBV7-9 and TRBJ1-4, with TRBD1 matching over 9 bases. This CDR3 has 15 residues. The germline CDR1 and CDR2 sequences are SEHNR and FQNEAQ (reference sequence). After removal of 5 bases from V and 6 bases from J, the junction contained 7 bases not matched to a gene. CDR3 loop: CASSAEGQGYEKLFF. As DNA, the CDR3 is TGTGCCAGCAGCGCTGAGGGACAGGGATATGAAAAACTGTTTTTT.

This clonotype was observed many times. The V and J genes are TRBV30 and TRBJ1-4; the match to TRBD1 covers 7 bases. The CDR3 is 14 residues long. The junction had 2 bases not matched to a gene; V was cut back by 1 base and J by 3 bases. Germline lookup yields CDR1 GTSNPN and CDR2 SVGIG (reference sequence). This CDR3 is CAWSAGQPNEKLFF. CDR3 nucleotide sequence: TGTGCCTGGAGTGCGGGACAGCCTAATGAAAAACTGTTTTTT.

This CDR3 reads CASTLGPTDKASNQPQHF. CDR3 nucleotides: TGTGCCAGCACCCTGGGACCGACCGATAAGGCTAGCAATCAGCCCCAGCATTTT. The rearrangement links TRBV6-1 to TRBJ1-5, with D perhaps matching TRBD1 (5 bases). The CDR3 has 18 amino acids. The germline CDR1 and CDR2 sequences are MNHNS and SASEGT. V dropped 7 bases and J dropped 0 bases, with 22 bases sitting between them.

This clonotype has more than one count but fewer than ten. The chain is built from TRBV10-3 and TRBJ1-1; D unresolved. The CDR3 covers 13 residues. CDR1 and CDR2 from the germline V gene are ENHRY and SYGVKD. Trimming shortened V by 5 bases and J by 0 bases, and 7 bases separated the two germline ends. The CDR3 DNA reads TGTGCCATCAGTTCAGAAATGAACACTGAAGCTTTCTTT. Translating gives CAISSEMNTEAFF.

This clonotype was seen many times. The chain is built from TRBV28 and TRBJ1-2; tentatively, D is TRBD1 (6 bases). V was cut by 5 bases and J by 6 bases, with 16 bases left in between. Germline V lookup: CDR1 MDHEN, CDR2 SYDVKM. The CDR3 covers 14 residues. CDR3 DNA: TGTGCCAGCAGTCCTCGACAGGTCCTACATGGCTACACCTTC. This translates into CASSPRQVLHGYTF.

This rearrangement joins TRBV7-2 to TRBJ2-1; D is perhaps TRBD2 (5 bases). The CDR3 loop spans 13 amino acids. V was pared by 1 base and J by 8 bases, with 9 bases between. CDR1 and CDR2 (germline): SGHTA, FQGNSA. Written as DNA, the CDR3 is TGTGCCAGCAGCTTAGTTGGGCGGGATGAGCAGTTCTTC. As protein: CASSLVGRDEQFF.

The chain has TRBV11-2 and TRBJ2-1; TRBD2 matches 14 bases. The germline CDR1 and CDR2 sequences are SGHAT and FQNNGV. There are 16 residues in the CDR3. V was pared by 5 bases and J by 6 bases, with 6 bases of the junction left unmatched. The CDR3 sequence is CASSKPGLAGVNEQFF. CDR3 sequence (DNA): TGTGCCAGCAGCAAACCGGGACTAGCGGGAGTCAATGAGCAGTTCTTC.

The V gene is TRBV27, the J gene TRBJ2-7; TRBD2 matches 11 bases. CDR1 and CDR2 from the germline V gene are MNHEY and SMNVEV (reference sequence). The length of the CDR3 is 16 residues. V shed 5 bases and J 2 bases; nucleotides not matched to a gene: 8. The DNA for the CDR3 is TGTGCCAGCAGTCCTATAGCGGGAGGGTTCACCTACGAGCAGTACTTC. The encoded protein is CASSPIAGGFTYEQYF.

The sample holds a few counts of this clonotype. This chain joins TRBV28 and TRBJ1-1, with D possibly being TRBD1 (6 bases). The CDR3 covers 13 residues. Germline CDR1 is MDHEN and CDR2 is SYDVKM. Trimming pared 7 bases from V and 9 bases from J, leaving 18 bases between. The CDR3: CASTLTGRGQAFF. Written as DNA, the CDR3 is TGTGCCAGCACCCTCACCGGCCGGGGGCAAGCTTTCTTT.

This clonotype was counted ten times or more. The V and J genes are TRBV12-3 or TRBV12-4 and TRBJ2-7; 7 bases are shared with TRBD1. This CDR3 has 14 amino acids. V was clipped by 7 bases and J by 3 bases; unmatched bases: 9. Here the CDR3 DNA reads TGTGCCAGCAAACCCAGGACAGGCGTCTACGAGCAGTACTTC. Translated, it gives CASKPRTGVYEQYF.

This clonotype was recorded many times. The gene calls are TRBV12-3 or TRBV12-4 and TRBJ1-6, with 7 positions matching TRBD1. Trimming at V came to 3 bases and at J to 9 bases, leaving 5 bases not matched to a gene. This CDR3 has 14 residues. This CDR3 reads CASSFGRGSSPLHF. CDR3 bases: TGTGCCAGCAGTTTCGGCAGGGGGAGTTCACCCCTCCACTTT.

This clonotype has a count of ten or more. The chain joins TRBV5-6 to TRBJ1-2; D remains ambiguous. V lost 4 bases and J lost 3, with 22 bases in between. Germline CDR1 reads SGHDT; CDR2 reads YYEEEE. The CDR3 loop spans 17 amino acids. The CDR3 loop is CASSQSRGGLGDYGYTF. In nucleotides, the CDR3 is TGTGCCAGCAGCCAATCCCGTGGAGGGCTCGGGGACTATGGCTACACCTTC.

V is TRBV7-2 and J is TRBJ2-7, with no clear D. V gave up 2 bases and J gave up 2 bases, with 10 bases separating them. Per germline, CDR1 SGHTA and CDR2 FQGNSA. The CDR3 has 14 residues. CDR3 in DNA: TGTGCCAGCAGCTTATACGGGCCTCCCTACGAGCAGTACTTC. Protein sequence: CASSLYGPPYEQYF.

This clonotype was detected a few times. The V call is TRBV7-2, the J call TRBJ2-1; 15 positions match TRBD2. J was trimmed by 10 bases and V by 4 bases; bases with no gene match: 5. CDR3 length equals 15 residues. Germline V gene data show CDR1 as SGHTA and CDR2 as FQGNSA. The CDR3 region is CASSSGLAGGREQFF. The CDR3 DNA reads TGTGCCAGCAGCTCCGGACTAGCGGGAGGGAGGGAGCAGTTCTTC.

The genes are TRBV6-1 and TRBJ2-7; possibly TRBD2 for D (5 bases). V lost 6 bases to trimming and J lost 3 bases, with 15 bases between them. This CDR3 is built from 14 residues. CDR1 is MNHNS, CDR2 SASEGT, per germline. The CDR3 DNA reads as TGTGCCAGCAGGGACTCCGGCAGGAACTACGAGCAGTACTTC. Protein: CASRDSGRNYEQYF.

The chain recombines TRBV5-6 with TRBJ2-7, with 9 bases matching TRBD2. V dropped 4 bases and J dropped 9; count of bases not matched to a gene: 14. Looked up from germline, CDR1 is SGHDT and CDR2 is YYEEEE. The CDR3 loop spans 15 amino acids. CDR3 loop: CASSGGGAILHVQYF. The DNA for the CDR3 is TGTGCCAGCAGCGGCGGGGGGGCTATCTTGCATGTGCAGTACTTC.

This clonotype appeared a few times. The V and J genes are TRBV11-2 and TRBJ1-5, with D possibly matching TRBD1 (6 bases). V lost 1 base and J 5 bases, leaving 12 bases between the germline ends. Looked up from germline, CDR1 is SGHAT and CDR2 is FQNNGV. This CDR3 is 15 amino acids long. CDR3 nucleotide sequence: TGTGCCAGCAGCTTAGCGGGGGGCCCGGATCAGCCCCAGCATTTT. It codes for CASSLAGGPDQPQHF. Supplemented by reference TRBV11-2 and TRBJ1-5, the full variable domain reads EAGVAQSPRYKIIEKRQSVAFWCNPISGHATLYWYQQILGQGPKLLIQFQNNGVVDDSQLPKDRFSAERLKGVDSTLKIQPAKLEDSAVYLCASSLAGGPDQPQHFGDGTRLSIL.

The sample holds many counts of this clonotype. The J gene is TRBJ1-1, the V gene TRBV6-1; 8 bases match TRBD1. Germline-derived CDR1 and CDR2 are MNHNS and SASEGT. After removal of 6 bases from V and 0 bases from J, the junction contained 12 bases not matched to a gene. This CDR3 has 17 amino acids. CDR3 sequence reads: CASSFPRDRNMNTEAFF. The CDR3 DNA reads TGTGCCAGCAGCTTCCCCCGGGACAGGAACATGAACACTGAAGCTTTCTTT.

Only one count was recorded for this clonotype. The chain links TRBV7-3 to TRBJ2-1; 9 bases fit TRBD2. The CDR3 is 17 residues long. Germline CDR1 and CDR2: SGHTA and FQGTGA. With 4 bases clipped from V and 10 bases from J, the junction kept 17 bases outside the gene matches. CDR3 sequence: CASSSGIAGGVRGEQFF. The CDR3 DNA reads TGTGCCAGCAGCTCCGGCATCGCGGGAGGGGTGAGGGGGGAGCAGTTCTTC. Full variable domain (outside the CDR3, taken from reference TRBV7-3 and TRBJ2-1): GAGVSQTPSNKVTEKGKYVELRCDPISGHTALYWYRQSLGQGPEFLIYFQGTGAADDSGLPNDRFFAVRPEGSVSTLKIQRTERGDSAVYLCASSSGIAGGVRGEQFFGPGTRLTVL.

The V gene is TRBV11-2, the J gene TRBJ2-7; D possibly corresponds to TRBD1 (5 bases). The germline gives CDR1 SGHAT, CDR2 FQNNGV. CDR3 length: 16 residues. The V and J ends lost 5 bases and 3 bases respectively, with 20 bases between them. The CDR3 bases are TGTGCCAGCAGCCCCTTAAGGGGCCCTTCCTTCTACGAGCAGTACTTC. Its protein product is CASSPLRGPSFYEQYF.

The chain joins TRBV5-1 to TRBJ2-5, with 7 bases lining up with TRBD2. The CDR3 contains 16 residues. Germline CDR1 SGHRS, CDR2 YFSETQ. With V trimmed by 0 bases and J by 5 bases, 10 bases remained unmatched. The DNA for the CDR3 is TGCGCCAGCAGCTTGGCGGGGACTGCGCGGGGGGAGACCCAGTACTTC. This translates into CASSLAGTARGETQYF.

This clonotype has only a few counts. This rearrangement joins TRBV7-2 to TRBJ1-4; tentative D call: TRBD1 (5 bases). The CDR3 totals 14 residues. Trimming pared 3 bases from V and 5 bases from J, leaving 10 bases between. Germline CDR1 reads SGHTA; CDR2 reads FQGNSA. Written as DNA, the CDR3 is TGTGCCAGCAGCTTGAGGGGTCTAAATGAAAAACTGTTTTTT. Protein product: CASSLRGLNEKLFF.

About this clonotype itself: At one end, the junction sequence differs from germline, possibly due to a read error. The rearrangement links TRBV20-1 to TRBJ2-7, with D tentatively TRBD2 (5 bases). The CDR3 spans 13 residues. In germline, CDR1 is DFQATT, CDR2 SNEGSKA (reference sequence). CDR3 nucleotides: TGCAGTACTAGAGAGCTCGTGGTAAGGGAGCAGTACTTT. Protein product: CSTRELVVREQYF.